The T cell receptor (beta chain) described here comes from a study of identical twins. The study's findings and limits: Sequences that were out-of-frame, alpha and twin-shared displayed an excess of low generation probability.

TCRdb redid the calling of the 5' RACE reads with MiXCR, one entry per CDR3 protein. The data show some 590,000 distinct CDR3 sequences, with approximately 10% seen just once and 2.5% to 3.5% held by the top ten. A remark on this clonotype: Its antigen is not known.

This sample also appeared in a second study, on yellow fever vaccine responses in identical twins.

The clonotype comes from a woman aged 18-29 years in good health. The sequenced sample was PBMCs.

The DNA of the CDR3 is TGTGCCAGCAGCTTAACCGGGACAGGAATATACGAGCAGTACTTC. Residues: CASSLTGTGIYEQYF. The chain joins TRBV5-5 to TRBJ2-7; 8 bases align to TRBD1. In germline, CDR1 is SGHKS, CDR2 YYEKEE (reference sequence). Trimming at V came to 2 bases and at J to 4 bases, leaving 8 bases not matched to a gene. The CDR3 consists of 15 residues.